Shown below are 20 T cell receptor beta chains from a single sample sequenced in a study of cytomegalovirus exposure and HLA in healthy donors. It was with 60 Vbeta and 13 Jbeta primers that the PCR ran. This table comes from immunoSEQ multiplex PCR, and its TCRdb copy is limited to in-frame clones, with some not included. The sample's table shows about 160,000 clones. Sequencing used PBMCs. The receptor source for this set is a woman aged 55-70 years in good health and CMV-seronegative.

The chain joins TRBV19 to TRBJ2-1, with D maybe TRBD2 (6 bases). Germline V CDR1 and CDR2: LNHDA, SQIVND (reference sequence). V was clipped by 8 bases and J by 4 bases, with 12 bases between them. The CDR3 consists of 13 residues. The CDR3 protein is CASGGTAYNEQFF. Here the CDR3 DNA reads TGTGCCAGTGGGGGGACGGCGTACAATGAGCAGTTCTTC.

V and J are TRBV19 and TRBJ2-1; 10 nucleotides match TRBD1. V shed 6 bases, J shed 7 bases, and the junction held 9 bases outside the gene matches. The CDR3 covers 15 residues. Germline loops: CDR1 LNHDA, CDR2 SQIVND (reference sequence). This chain's CDR3 is CASSPDRGRGNEQFF. CDR3 coding DNA: TGTGCCAGTAGCCCCGACAGGGGGCGCGGGAATGAGCAGTTCTTC.

The CDR3 coding sequence is TGTGCCAGCAGCTTGGTCGGGGGAAGGACAGATACGCAGTATTTT. It yields the protein CASSLVGGRTDTQYF. The chain is built from TRBV5-6 and TRBJ2-3; D might be TRBD2 (6 bases). Germline loops: CDR1 SGHDT, CDR2 YYEEEE. Trimming stripped 0 bases from V and 3 bases from J, with 11 bases between. The CDR3 contains 15 residues.

The chain combines TRBV6-1 with TRBJ2-4, with a tentative D call TRBD1 (5 bases). Per the germline V gene, CDR1 is MNHNS and CDR2 is SASEGT. The CDR3 spans 15 residues. Between the trimmed V and J ends, which lost 3 bases and 3 bases, there was a span of 12 bases. CDR3 sequence reads: CASSDRQLGKNIQYF. Here the CDR3 DNA reads TGTGCCAGCAGTGATAGACAGCTGGGCAAAAACATTCAGTACTTC.

The gene calls are TRBV27 and TRBJ2-1; TRBD2 matches at 11 bases. CDR1 is MNHEY and CDR2 is SMNVEV in the germline V gene (reference sequence). The ends lost 3 bases at V and 5 bases at J; junction bases unmatched: 6. CDR3 length: 16 amino acids. CDR3 bases: TGTGCCAGCAGTTTTAGCGGGAGGGCCTTTGACAATGAGCAGTTCTTC. It codes for CASSFSGRAFDNEQFF.

The genes are TRBV7-2 and TRBJ2-7, with 9 bases aligning to TRBD2. This CDR3 is 14 amino acids long. Germline lookup yields CDR1 SGHTA and CDR2 FQGNSA. V was clipped by 4 bases and J by 4 bases; unmatched bases: 5. CDR3 nucleotides: TGTGCCAGCAGCTCTCGGGCGGGGGGGTACGAGCAGTACTTC. Translation: CASSSRAGGYEQYF.

The CDR3 region has the DNA TGTGCCAGCAGCTCCCGGGACACCCTCAGCTACGAGCAGTACTTC. It specifies CASSSRDTLSYEQYF. This chain links TRBV5-6 with TRBJ2-7; TRBD1 is a possible D gene (6 bases). There are 15 residues in the CDR3. In germline, CDR1 is SGHDT, CDR2 YYEEEE. V lost 3 bases, J lost 3 bases, and 16 bases lay in between.

The chain uses TRBV4-1 and TRBJ1-5; D is possibly TRBD1 (6 bases). Germline CDR1 is MGHRA and CDR2 is YSYEKL. The V end lost 0 bases, the J end lost 0 bases, and 12 bases lay between the germline ends. This CDR3 spans 17 amino acids. The CDR3 coding sequence is TGCGCCAGCAGCCAAGAAGGGGGATGGAATAGCAATCAGCCCCAGCATTTT. It codes for CASSQEGGWNSNQPQHF.

The chain joins TRBV7-6 to TRBJ1-2; D not certain. This CDR3 region has 15 residues. V was shortened by 4 bases and J by 3 bases, with 15 bases between the two germline ends. Germline CDR1 SGHVS, CDR2 FNYEAQ. CDR3 nucleotides: TGTGCCAGCAGCTCAGAAGGGAGCGGATACTATGGCTACACCTTC. Its translation is CASSSEGSGYYGYTF.

The rearrangement uses TRBV5-1 and TRBJ1-1; D gene ambiguous. CDR3 length equals 16 residues. Trimming removed 4 bases from V and 6 bases from J, with 22 bases in between. Germline V lookup: CDR1 SGHRS, CDR2 YFSETQ. CDR3 sequence: CASSLHPGSGSPEAFF. The CDR3 DNA reads as TGCGCCAGCAGCCTACACCCCGGGTCCGGGAGCCCTGAAGCTTTCTTT.

The rearrangement links TRBV4-1 to TRBJ1-1; no reliable D call. CDR3 size: 14 residues. Per the germline V gene, CDR1 is MGHRA and CDR2 is YSYEKL. The ends were cut back, 2 bases at V and 6 bases at J, with 13 bases in the middle. Here the CDR3 DNA reads TGCGCCAGCAGCCAACAAAGTCGGGGTTCTGAAGCTTTCTTT. Residues: CASSQQSRGSEAFF.

The chain uses TRBV18 and TRBJ2-2; D remains ambiguous. Trimming removed 3 bases from V and 0 bases from J, with 5 bases in between. There are 14 residues in the CDR3. Germline CDR1 and CDR2: KGHSH and LQKENI. CDR3 in DNA: TGTGCCAGCTCACCCGTCGCGAACACCGGGGAGCTGTTTTTT. It is translated as CASSPVANTGELFF.

The J gene is TRBJ1-2, the V gene TRBV10-3, with 9 bases that match TRBD1. The CDR3 sequence is 15 residues long. V gave up 5 bases and J gave up 5 bases; unmatched junction bases: 9. Looked up from germline, CDR1 is ENHRY and CDR2 is SYGVKD. The CDR3 sequence is CAISPGTGMEYGYTF. CDR3 nucleotide sequence: TGTGCCATCAGTCCCGGGACAGGGATGGAGTATGGCTACACCTTC.

This chain joins TRBV5-4 and TRBJ2-1, with 10 bases matching TRBD2. V lost 4 bases, J lost 2 bases, and 6 bases stayed unmatched. The CDR3 contains 16 residues. Germline CDR1 SGHNT, CDR2 YYREEE (reference sequence). The CDR3 reads CASSGRTSGTYNEQFF. In nucleotides, the CDR3 is TGTGCCAGCAGCGGCCGGACTAGCGGCACCTACAATGAGCAGTTCTTC.

The chain joins TRBV19 to TRBJ2-5; a weak D match, TRBD2 (6 bases). CDR3 length: 14 residues. V lost 3 bases, J lost 3 bases, and 11 bases lay in between. Germline V gene lookup returns CDR1 LNHDA and CDR2 SQIVND (reference sequence). The CDR3 DNA follows: TGTGCCAGTAGTATGGTGTCTAGCGAAGAGACCCAGTACTTC. It is translated as CASSMVSSEETQYF.

The chain uses TRBV15 and TRBJ2-7; 9 bases align to TRBD1. The CDR3 is made up of 14 amino acids. Trimming removed 7 bases from V and 0 bases from J; junction bases left unmatched: 4. The germline V gene has CDR1 LNHNV and CDR2 YYDKDF (reference sequence). As DNA, the CDR3 is TGTGCCACCAAACAGGGGGCTGACTCCTACGAGCAGTACTTC. The encoded protein is CATKQGADSYEQYF.

The chain carries TRBV4-3 and TRBJ2-1, with TRBD2 matching 10 bases. This CDR3 region has 19 residues. The germline CDR1 and CDR2 sequences are LGHNA and YSLEER. J was trimmed by 3 bases and V by 4 bases; bases with no gene match: 15. The CDR3 is CASSPSGSGGATLYNEQFF. CDR3 nucleotide sequence: TGCGCCAGCAGCCCGTCGGGGAGCGGGGGGGCTACCCTCTACAATGAGCAGTTCTTC.

V is TRBV15 and J is TRBJ2-1; 7 nucleotides line up with TRBD2. The junction had 4 bases not matched to a gene; V was cut back by 1 base and J by 4 bases. Germline loops: CDR1 LNHNV, CDR2 YYDKDF (reference sequence). This CDR3 has 15 residues. CDR3 bases: TGTGCCACCAGCAGAGGAGCTAGCGGTTACAATGAGCAGTTCTTC. Protein sequence: CATSRGASGYNEQFF.

The rearrangement uses TRBV21-1 and TRBJ1-5; the table gives TRBD1 as D, unverified against the DNA. TRBV21-1 is labeled a pseudogene. The CDR3 sequence is 13 residues long. The CDR3: CASGQGGNQPQHF. The CDR3, as DNA: TGTGCCAGCGGTCAGGGGGGCAATCAGCCCCAGCATTTT.

This chain uses TRBV10-3 with TRBJ1-1, with 8 bases aligning to TRBD1. Germline V lookup: CDR1 ENHRY, CDR2 SYGVKD. J was trimmed by 5 bases and V by 2 bases; bases with no gene match: 4. The CDR3 totals 14 residues. The CDR3 protein is CAISEHHRGTEAFF. The DNA of the CDR3 is TGTGCCATCAGTGAGCACCACAGGGGGACTGAAGCTTTCTTT.